The 12 T cell receptor beta chains listed next were all sequenced from one sample in a study of T cells after yellow fever vaccination. TCRdb analysed the 5' RACE reads with MiXCR anew, one entry per CDR3 protein. Here the sample spans some 350,000 distinct CDR3 sequences, 4.1% being singletons. Sequencing was performed on PBMCs, taken 5 days after the yellow fever booster vaccination. These receptors came from a young man who received the YFV17D yellow fever vaccine.

This clonotype showed up many times. The CDR3, as DNA: TGTGCCAGCAGCCCCGGGGGAGGGAGCTCCTACAATGAGCAGTTCTTC. Its translation: CASSPGGGSSYNEQFF. The chain has TRBV7-9 and TRBJ2-1; TRBD2 matches 7 bases. The CDR3 runs 16 residues. Germline V lookup: CDR1 SEHNR, CDR2 FQNEAQ (reference sequence). With 5 bases clipped from V and 0 bases from J, the junction kept 7 bases outside the gene matches.

V gene TRBV20-1 combines with J gene TRBJ2-3; D unclear. The CDR3 length is 12 residues. V was pared by 5 bases and J by 1 base, with 7 bases between. From germline, CDR1 is DFQATT and CDR2 SNEGSKA (reference sequence). For the CDR3, the DNA is TGCAGTGCTTGGCCGGGCACAGATACGCAGTATTTT. It specifies CSAWPGTDTQYF.

This clonotype was observed a few times. This chain links TRBV15 with TRBJ1-1; 8 bases line up with TRBD1. V trimming: 0 bases; J trimming: 6 bases; junction bases outside the gene matches: 6. The CDR3 has 15 amino acids. CDR1 and CDR2 (germline): LNHNV, YYDKDF (reference sequence). CDR3 DNA: TGTGCCACCAGCAGAGAGGACAGGGAGGTCCCTGAAGCTTTCTTT. This encodes CATSREDREVPEAFF. The full variable domain, its missing parts supplied by reference TRBV15 and TRBJ1-1, is DAMVIQNPRYQVTQFGKPVTLSCSQTLNHNVMYWYQQKSSQAPKLLFHYYDKDFNNEADTPDNFQSRRPNTSFCFLDIRSPGLGDTAMYLCATSREDREVPEAFFGQGTRLTVV.

This clonotype was detected many times. The chain has TRBV20-1 and TRBJ1-6; the D is unclear. Germline CDR1 is DFQATT and CDR2 is SNEGSKA (reference sequence). Trimming cost V 0 bases and J 0 bases, with 9 bases left between them. This CDR3 contains 16 residues. The CDR3 sequence is CSARDGRSSYNSPLHF. DNA of the CDR3: TGCAGTGCTAGAGATGGAAGAAGCTCCTATAATTCACCCCTCCACTTT.

The table lists this clonotype with a few counts. The rearrangement links TRBV10-3 to TRBJ1-4; D is undetermined. The CDR3 is 14 residues long. Germline CDR1 reads ENHRY; CDR2 reads SYGVKD. The V gene lost 5 bases and the J gene lost 4 bases, with 11 bases spanning the gap. In DNA, the CDR3 is TGTGCCATCAGTAGATCAGGAGGTAATGAAAAACTGTTTTTT. It is translated as CAISRSGGNEKLFF.

This clonotype was recorded many times. The V gene is TRBV20-1, the J gene TRBJ1-2; the match to TRBD1 covers 8 bases. J was trimmed by 8 bases and V by 4 bases; bases with no gene match: 9. The CDR3 consists of 13 residues. CDR1 is DFQATT and CDR2 is SNEGSKA in the germline V gene (reference sequence). The chain's CDR3 is CSATSGTGSGYTF. CDR3 coding DNA: TGCAGTGCTACATCCGGGACAGGATCCGGCTACACCTTC.

The V call is TRBV18, the J call TRBJ2-6; 8 bases align to TRBD1. The junction had 6 bases not matched to a gene; V was cut back by 4 bases and J by 4 bases. Germline values: CDR1 KGHSH, CDR2 LQKENI. The CDR3 sequence is 16 residues long. This CDR3 is CASSLRTGSGANVLTF. CDR3 in DNA: TGTGCCAGCTCACTTCGGACAGGGTCCGGGGCCAACGTCCTGACTTTC. The full variable domain, completed using reference TRBV18 and TRBJ2-6, is NAGVMQNPRHLVRRRGQEARLRCSPMKGHSHVYWYRQLPEEGLKFMVYLQKENIIDESGMPKERFSAEFPKEGPSILRIQQVVRGDSAAYFCASSLRTGSGANVLTFGAGSRLTVL.

This rearrangement joins TRBV6-6 to TRBJ1-1; maybe TRBD1 (5 bases). The V gene's germline CDR1 is MNHNY and CDR2 SVGAGI (reference sequence). Trimming pared 7 bases from V and 5 bases from J, leaving 14 bases between. The CDR3 is 13 residues long. The CDR3 region is CASKARVGTEAFF. The CDR3 DNA reads as TGTGCCAGCAAGGCCAGGGTTGGTACTGAAGCTTTCTTT.

Only a few counts were recorded for this clonotype. The V and J genes are TRBV12-3 or TRBV12-4 and TRBJ1-1; D call uncertain. This CDR3 spans 13 amino acids. V shed 6 bases and J shed 4 bases, with 12 bases lying between them. The CDR3 sequence: CASSRGGSTEAFF. In DNA form, the CDR3 reads TGTGCCAGCAGCCGGGGAGGTAGCACTGAAGCTTTCTTT.

This clonotype occurred a few times. V gene TRBV14 combines with J gene TRBJ1-3; no clear D. There are 13 residues in the CDR3. Trimming left V 6 bases short and J 0 bases short, with 6 bases between. The germline gives CDR1 SGHDN, CDR2 FVKESK. CDR3 in amino acids: CASRSISGNTIYF. CDR3 nucleotide sequence: TGTGCCAGCAGGTCCATCTCTGGAAACACCATATATTTT.

This clonotype has a count of ten or more. The rearrangement links TRBV6-2 or TRBV6-3 to TRBJ2-7; the D gene is possibly TRBD1 (5 bases). The V gene's germline CDR1 is MNHEY and CDR2 SVGEGT. The CDR3 totals 16 residues. V shed 5 bases and J shed 2 bases, with 19 bases lying between them. The CDR3 loop is CASSPRLGDSAYEQYF. The CDR3 nucleotides read TGTGCCAGCAGTCCGAGACTCGGCGACAGCGCCTACGAGCAGTACTTC.

There are a few counts of this clonotype. The rearrangement uses TRBV20-1 and TRBJ2-3; D call uncertain. Per germline, CDR1 DFQATT and CDR2 SNEGSKA (reference sequence). The length of the CDR3 is 12 residues. Deletions cut 0 bases from V and 4 bases from J, with 5 bases between. The CDR3 bases are TGCAGTGCTAGAGACTCTTCAGATACGCAGTATTTT. Amino acid sequence: CSARDSSDTQYF.